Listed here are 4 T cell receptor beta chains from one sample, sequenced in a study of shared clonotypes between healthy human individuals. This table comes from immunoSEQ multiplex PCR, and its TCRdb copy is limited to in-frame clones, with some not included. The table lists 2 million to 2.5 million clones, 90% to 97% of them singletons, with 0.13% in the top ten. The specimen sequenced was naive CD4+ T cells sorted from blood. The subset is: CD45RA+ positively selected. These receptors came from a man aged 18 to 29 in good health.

As DNA, the CDR3 is TGTGCCAGCAGCCGCGACAGGGCCCAAGAGACCCAGTACTTC. Residues: CASSRDRAQETQYF. The chain joins TRBV27 to TRBJ2-5; 7 bases line up with TRBD1. The CDR3 runs 14 residues. V trimming: 6 bases; J trimming: 1 base; junction bases outside the gene matches: 5. Germline V gives CDR1 MNHEY, CDR2 SMNVEV (reference sequence).

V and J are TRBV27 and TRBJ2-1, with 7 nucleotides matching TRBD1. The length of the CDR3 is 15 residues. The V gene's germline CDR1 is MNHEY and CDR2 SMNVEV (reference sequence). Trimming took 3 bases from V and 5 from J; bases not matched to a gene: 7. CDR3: CASSFYRGFNNEQFF. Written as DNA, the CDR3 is TGTGCCAGCAGTTTTTACAGGGGATTTAACAATGAGCAGTTCTTC.

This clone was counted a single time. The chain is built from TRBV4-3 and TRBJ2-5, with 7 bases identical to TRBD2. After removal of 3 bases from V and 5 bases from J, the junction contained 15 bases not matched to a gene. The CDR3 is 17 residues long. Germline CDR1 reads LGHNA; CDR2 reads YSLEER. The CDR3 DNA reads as TGCGCCAGCAGCCAGAACCCAAGAGCGGGAAGGACCGAGACCCAGTACTTC. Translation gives CASSQNPRAGRTETQYF.

The DNA for the CDR3 is TGTGCCAGCAGTTCGCAGCAGAACACCGGGGAGCTGTTTTTT. Amino acids: CASSSQQNTGELFF. The chain combines TRBV6-1 with TRBJ2-2; no clear D. Between the trimmed V and J ends, which lost 5 bases and 1 base, there was a span of 8 bases. Germline V gives CDR1 MNHNS, CDR2 SASEGT. This CDR3 is 14 amino acids long.